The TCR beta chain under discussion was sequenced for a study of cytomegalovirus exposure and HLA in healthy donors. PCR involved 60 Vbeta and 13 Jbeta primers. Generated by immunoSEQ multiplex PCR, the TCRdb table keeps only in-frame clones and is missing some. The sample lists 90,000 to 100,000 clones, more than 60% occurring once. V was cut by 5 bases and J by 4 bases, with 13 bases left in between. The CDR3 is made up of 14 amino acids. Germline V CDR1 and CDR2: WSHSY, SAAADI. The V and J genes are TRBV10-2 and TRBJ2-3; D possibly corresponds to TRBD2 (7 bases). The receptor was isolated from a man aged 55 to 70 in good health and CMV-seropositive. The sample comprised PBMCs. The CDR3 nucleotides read TGCGCCAGCAGTACGGGGGGCCGGGCAGATACGCAGTATTTT. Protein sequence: CASSTGGRADTQYF.